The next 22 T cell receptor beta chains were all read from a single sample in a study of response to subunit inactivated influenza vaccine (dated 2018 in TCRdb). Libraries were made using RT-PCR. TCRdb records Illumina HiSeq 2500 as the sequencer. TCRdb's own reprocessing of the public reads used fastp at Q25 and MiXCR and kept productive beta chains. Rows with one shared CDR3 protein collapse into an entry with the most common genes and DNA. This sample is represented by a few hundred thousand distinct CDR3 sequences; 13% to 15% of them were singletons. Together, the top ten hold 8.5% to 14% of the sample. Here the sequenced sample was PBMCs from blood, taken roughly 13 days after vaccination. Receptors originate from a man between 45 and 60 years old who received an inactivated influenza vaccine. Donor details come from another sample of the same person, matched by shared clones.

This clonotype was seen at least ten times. The CDR3 protein is CASSLYSGQGAAGYTF. CDR3 DNA sequence: TGCGCCAGCAGCTTGTACTCGGGACAGGGGGCCGCTGGCTACACCTTC. V usage is TRBV5-1 and J usage is TRBJ1-2; 12 bases fit TRBD1. This CDR3 has 16 amino acids. V shed 1 base, J shed 7 bases, and the junction held 8 bases outside the gene matches. CDR1 is SGHRS, CDR2 YFSETQ, per germline.

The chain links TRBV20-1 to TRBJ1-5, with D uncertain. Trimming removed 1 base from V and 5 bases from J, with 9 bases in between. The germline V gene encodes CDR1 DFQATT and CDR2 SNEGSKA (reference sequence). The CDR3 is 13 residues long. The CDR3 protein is CSARVAGDQPQHF. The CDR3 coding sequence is TGCAGTGCTAGAGTGGCCGGGGATCAGCCCCAGCATTTT.

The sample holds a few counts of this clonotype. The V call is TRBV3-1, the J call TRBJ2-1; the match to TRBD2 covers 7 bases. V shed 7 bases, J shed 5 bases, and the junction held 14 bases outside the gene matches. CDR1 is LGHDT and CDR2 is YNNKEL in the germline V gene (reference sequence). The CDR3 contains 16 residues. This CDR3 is CASTLHSGLKNNEQFF. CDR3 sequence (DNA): TGTGCCAGCACTCTCCATAGCGGGTTAAAAAACAATGAGCAGTTCTTC.

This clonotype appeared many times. The CDR3 DNA is TGTGCCAGCAGCTTACAAGGGGCGCGAGGCTACGAGCAGTACTTC. Translated: CASSLQGARGYEQYF. The rearrangement uses TRBV7-2 and TRBJ2-7; D perhaps matches TRBD1 (5 bases). The CDR3 has 15 amino acids. The V gene's germline CDR1 is SGHTA and CDR2 FQGNSA. V shed 2 bases and J shed 3 bases, with 14 bases lying between them.

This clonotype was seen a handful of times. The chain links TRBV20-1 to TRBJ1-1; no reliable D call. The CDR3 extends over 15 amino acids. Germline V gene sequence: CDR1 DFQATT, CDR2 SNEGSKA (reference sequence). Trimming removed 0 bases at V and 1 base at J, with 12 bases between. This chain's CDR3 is CSARDRVHSNTEAFF. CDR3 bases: TGCAGTGCTAGAGATCGAGTACACTCGAACACTGAAGCTTTCTTT.

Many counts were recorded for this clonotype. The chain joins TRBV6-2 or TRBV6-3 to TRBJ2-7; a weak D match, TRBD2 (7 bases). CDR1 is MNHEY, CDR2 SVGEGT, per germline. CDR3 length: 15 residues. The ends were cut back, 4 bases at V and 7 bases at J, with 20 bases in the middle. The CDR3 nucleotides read TGTGCCAGCAGTTTCAGGGGACTATTCCTCCGGGAGCAGTACTTC. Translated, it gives CASSFRGLFLREQYF.

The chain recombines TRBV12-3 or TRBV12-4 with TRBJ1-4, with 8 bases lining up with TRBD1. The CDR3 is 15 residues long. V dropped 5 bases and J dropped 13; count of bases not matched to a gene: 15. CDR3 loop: CASSPRTGPMNVLFF. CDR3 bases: TGTGCCAGCAGTCCCAGGACAGGGCCAATGAATGTACTGTTTTTT.

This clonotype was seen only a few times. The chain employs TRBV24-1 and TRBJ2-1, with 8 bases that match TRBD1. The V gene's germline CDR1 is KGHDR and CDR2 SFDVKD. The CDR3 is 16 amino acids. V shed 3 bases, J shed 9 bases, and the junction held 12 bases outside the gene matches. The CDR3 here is CATSDANGQGWGEQFF. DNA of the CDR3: TGTGCCACCAGTGATGCCAATGGACAGGGTTGGGGTGAGCAGTTCTTC.

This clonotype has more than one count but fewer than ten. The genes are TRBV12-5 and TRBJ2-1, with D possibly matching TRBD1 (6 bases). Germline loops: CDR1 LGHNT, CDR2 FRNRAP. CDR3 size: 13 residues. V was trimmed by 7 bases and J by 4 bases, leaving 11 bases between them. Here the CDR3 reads CASAPDRYNEQFF. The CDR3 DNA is TGTGCTAGTGCACCGGACAGATACAATGAGCAGTTCTTC.

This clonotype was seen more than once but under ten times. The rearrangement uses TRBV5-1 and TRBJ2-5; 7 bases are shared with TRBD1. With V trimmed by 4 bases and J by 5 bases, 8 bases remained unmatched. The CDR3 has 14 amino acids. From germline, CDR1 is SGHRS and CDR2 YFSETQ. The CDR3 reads CASSPTGTAETQYF. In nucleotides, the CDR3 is TGCGCCAGCAGCCCGACGGGGACAGCGGAGACCCAGTACTTC.

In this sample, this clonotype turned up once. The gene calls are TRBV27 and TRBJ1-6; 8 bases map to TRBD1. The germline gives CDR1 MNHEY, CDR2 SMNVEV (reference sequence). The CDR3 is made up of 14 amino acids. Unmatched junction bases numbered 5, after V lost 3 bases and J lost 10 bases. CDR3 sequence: CASSFYRGSSPLHF. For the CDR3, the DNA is TGTGCCAGCAGTTTTTACAGGGGGTCATCACCCCTCCACTTT.

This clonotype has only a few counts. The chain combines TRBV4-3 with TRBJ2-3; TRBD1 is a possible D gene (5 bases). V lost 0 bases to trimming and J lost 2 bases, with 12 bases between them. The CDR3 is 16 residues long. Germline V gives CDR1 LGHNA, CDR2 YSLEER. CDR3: CASSQDRWGPTDTQYF. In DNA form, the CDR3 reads TGCGCCAGCAGCCAAGACCGGTGGGGCCCCACAGATACGCAGTATTTT.

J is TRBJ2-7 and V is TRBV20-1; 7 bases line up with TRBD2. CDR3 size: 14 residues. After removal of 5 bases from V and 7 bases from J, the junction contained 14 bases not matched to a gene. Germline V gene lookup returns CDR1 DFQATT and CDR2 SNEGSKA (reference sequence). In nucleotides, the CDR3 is TGCAGTGCTGGGGGGGACGGAATGTCGAATGAGCAGTACTTC. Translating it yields CSAGGDGMSNEQYF.

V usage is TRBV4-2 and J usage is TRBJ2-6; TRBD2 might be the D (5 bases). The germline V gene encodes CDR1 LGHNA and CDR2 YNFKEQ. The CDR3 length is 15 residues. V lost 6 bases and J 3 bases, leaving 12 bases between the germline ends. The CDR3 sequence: CASSQPSNGANVLTF. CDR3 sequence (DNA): TGTGCCAGCAGTCAGCCTAGCAATGGGGCCAACGTCCTGACTTTC.

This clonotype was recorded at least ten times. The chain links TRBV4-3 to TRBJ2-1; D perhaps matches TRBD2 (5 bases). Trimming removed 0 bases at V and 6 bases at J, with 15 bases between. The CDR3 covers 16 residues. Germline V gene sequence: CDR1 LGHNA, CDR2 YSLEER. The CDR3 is CASSQDLSSQANEQFF. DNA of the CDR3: TGCGCCAGCAGCCAAGATTTGTCTAGCCAGGCCAATGAGCAGTTCTTC.

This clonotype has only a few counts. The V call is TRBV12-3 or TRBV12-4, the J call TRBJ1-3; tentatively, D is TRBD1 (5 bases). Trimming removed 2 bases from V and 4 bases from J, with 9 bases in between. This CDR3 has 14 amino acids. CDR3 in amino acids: CASSLSRGGNTIYF. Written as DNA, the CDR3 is TGTGCCAGCAGTTTATCAAGGGGAGGAAACACCATATATTTT.

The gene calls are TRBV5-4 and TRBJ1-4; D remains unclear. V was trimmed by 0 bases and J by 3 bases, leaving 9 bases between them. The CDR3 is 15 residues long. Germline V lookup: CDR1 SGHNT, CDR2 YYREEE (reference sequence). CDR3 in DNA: TGTGCCAGCAGCTTGGAACGAGGAGCTAATGAAAAACTGTTTTTT. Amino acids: CASSLERGANEKLFF.

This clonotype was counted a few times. The CDR3 sequence is CASSLDRGFYGYTF. CDR3 nucleotides: TGTGCCAGCAGCCTCGACAGGGGGTTTTATGGCTACACCTTC. The chain links TRBV7-2 to TRBJ1-2; 9 bases are a match to TRBD1. The CDR3 loop spans 14 amino acids. Germline V gene sequence: CDR1 SGHTA, CDR2 FQGNSA. The ends lost 5 bases at V and 5 bases at J; junction bases unmatched: 6.

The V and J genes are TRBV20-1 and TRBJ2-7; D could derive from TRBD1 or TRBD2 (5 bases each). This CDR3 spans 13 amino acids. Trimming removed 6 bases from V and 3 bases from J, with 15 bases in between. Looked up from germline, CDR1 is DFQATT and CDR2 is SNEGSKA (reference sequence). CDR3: CSAKQGVFYEQYF. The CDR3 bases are TGCAGTGCCAAGCAGGGAGTATTCTACGAGCAGTACTTC.

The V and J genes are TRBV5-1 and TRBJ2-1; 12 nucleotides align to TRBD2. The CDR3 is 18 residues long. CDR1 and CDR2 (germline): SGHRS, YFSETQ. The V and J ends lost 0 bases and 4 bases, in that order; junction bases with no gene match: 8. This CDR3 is CASSLESSGRAIYNEQFF. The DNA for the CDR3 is TGCGCCAGCAGCTTGGAATCTAGCGGGAGGGCCATTTACAATGAGCAGTTCTTC.

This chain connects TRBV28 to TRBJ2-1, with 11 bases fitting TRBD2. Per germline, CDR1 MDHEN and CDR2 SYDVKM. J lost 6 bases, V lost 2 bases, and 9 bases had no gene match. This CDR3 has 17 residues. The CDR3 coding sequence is TGTGCCAGCAGTTTAGGGCTAGCGGGGGGTCTGGTCAATGAGCAGTTCTTC. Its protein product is CASSLGLAGGLVNEQFF.

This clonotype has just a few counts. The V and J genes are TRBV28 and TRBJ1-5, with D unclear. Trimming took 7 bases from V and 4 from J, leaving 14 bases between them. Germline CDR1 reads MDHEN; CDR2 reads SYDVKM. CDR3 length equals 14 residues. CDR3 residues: CASIPTGRNQPQHF. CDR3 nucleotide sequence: TGTGCCAGCATCCCCACCGGGAGGAATCAGCCCCAGCATTTT.